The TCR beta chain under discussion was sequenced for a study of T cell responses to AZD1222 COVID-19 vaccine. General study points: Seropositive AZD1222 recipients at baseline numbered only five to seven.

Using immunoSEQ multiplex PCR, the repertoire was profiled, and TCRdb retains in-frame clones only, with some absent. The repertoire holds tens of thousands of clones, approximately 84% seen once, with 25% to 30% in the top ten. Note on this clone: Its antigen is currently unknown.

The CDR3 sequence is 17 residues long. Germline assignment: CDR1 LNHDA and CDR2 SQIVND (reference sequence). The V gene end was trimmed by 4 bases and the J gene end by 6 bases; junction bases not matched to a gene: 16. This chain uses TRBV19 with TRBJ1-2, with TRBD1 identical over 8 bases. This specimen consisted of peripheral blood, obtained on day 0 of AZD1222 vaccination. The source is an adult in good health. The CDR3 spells CASSSFRDRNVWNGYTF. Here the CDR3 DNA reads TGTGCCAGTAGTAGCTTCAGGGACAGGAACGTTTGGAATGGCTACACCTTC.